This T cell receptor (beta chain) was documented in a study of CD8+CD57+ T cells in acquired aplastic anemia. Study summary: Isolated CD4+ and CD8+ cells, once sorted, yielded DNA averaging roughly 3.4 ug.

There are many counts of this clonotype. Its antigen is not identified. General study points: Almost 30 shared CD8+ CDR3s appeared highly expressed within patients' immunodominant clones. No significant patient-versus-control difference appeared in CD8+ Simpson's diversity.

Genomic DNA, serving as template, underwent TCR beta VDJ and CDR3 profiling. In TCRdb, the reads were re-called with MiXCR into one record per CDR3 protein. The sample contains approximately 65,000 distinct CDR3 sequences, around 55% of which appear only once. Sequenced: sorted CD4+, CD8+, or CD8+CD57+ T cells (not recorded which) from PBMCs. This receptor was taken from a human donor in good health, serving as a control.

The CDR3 sequence is CASSLGAGVEQFF. The CDR3, as DNA: TGTGCCAGCAGCTTGGGGGCGGGAGTAGAGCAGTTCTTC. The chain recombines TRBV5-4 with TRBJ2-1; 7 bases map to TRBD2. This CDR3 is 13 amino acids long. Germline V gene data show CDR1 as SGHNT and CDR2 as YYREEE (reference sequence). V dropped 0 bases and J dropped 10; count of bases not matched to a gene: 4.